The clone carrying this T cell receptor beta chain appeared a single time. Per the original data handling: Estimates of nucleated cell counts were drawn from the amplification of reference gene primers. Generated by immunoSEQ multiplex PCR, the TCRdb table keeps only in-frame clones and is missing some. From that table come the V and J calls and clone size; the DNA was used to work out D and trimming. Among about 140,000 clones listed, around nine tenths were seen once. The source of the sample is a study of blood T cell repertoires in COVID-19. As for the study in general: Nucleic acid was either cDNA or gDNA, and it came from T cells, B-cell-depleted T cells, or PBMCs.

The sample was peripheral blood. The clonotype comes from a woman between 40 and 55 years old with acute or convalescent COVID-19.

The CDR3 DNA sequence: TGTGCCAGCAGCTTGGTACCAGGGGGCGGCTACGAGCAGTACTTC. Encoded protein: CASSLVPGGGYEQYF. V and J are TRBV5-6 and TRBJ2-7, with 8 nucleotides matching TRBD1. The CDR3 extends over 15 amino acids. Germline trimming cut 0 bases from V and 3 bases from J; bases unmatched to any gene: 5. Germline V gene sequence: CDR1 SGHDT, CDR2 YYEEEE.